The 30 T cell receptor beta chains below were found in one sample sequenced in a study of blood T cell repertoires in COVID-19. Produced via immunoSEQ multiplex PCR; TCRdb's table is partial and in-frame only. The sample has over 120,000 clones; 84% are singletons. Sequencing used peripheral blood. The receptors were gathered from a man in his 60s with active or convalescent COVID-19.

This rearrangement joins TRBV4-2 to TRBJ1-1; 9 bases are shared with TRBD1. In germline, CDR1 is LGHNA, CDR2 YNFKEQ. The CDR3 contains 19 residues. V was clipped by 3 bases and J by 5 bases; unmatched bases: 19. CDR3 coding DNA: TGTGCCAGCAGCCATCAAGCCCCCTCCGGGACAGGGCTGCGTACTGAAGCTTTCTTT. As protein: CASSHQAPSGTGLRTEAFF.

V gene TRBV6-5 combines with J gene TRBJ2-3; 12 bases match TRBD2. The V gene's germline CDR1 is MNHEY and CDR2 SVGAGI. V dropped 7 bases and J dropped 4; count of bases not matched to a gene: 6. This CDR3 region has 15 residues. The chain's CDR3 is CASKTSGRGPDTQYF. The CDR3 nucleotides read TGTGCCAGCAAGACTAGCGGGAGAGGCCCAGATACGCAGTATTTT.

J is TRBJ2-1 and V is TRBV27; the match to TRBD2 covers 11 bases. From germline, CDR1 is MNHEY and CDR2 SMNVEV (reference sequence). V gave up 8 bases and J gave up 5 bases; unmatched junction bases: 2. This CDR3 spans 13 amino acids. CDR3 bases: TGTGCCAGCGGGACTAGCGGCAACAATGAGCAGTTCTTC. Translation gives CASGTSGNNEQFF.

The chain carries TRBV6-5 and TRBJ1-2; 9 bases are shared with TRBD1. The CDR3 contains 15 residues. After removal of 0 bases from V and 7 bases from J, the junction contained 6 bases not matched to a gene. Per germline, CDR1 MNHEY and CDR2 SVGAGI. The CDR3 bases are TGTGCCAGCAGTTACTCAGGGACAGGGAGGATTGGCTACACCTTC. Protein: CASSYSGTGRIGYTF.

The table lists this clone with a count of one. The chain recombines TRBV9 with TRBJ1-1; tentatively, D is TRBD1 (5 bases). V lost 0 bases, J lost 4 bases, and 13 bases lay in between. CDR1 is SGDLS and CDR2 is YYNGEE in the germline V gene. The CDR3 totals 15 residues. Written as DNA, the CDR3 is TGTGCCAGCAGCGTAGATGGTGTCGGGGGCACTGAAGCTTTCTTT. Translating gives CASSVDGVGGTEAFF.

This chain links TRBV18 with TRBJ1-1, with D maybe TRBD1 (5 bases). Germline CDR1 is KGHSH and CDR2 is LQKENI. Trimming cost V 2 bases and J 3 bases, with 10 bases left between them. CDR3 length: 14 amino acids. As DNA, the CDR3 is TGTGCCAGCTCACCAAATTGGGGGGACACTGAAGCTTTCTTT. Amino acid sequence: CASSPNWGDTEAFF.

In this sample, this clone turned up a few times. The V call is TRBV6-5, the J call TRBJ1-3; no clear D. Trimming removed 8 bases at V and 1 base at J, with 9 bases between. The germline V gene has CDR1 MNHEY and CDR2 SVGAGI. The CDR3 spans 13 residues. Here the CDR3 DNA reads TGTGCCAGCGGTACAGCTTCTGGAAACACCATATATTTT. Translation gives CASGTASGNTIYF.

The chain recombines TRBV29-1 with TRBJ2-7; 7 positions match TRBD1. Trimming removed 7 bases from V and 0 bases from J; junction bases left unmatched: 6. Looked up from germline, CDR1 is SQVTM and CDR2 is ANQGSEA. This CDR3 is built from 13 residues. The CDR3 nucleotides read TGCAGCGCCTGGGACAGCTACTCCTACGAGCAGTACGTC. This encodes CSAWDSYSYEQYV.

CDR3 in amino acids: CAWSDPQGIREAFF. The CDR3 nucleotides are TGTGCCTGGAGCGATCCCCAGGGAATCAGGGAAGCTTTCTTT. The chain carries TRBV30 and TRBJ1-1; TRBD1 might be the D (5 bases). In germline, CDR1 is GTSNPN, CDR2 SVGIG (reference sequence). The germline V and J ends were trimmed by 3 bases and 8 bases, with 19 bases remaining between them. There are 14 residues in the CDR3.

The chain combines TRBV7-8 with TRBJ2-7; 7 positions match TRBD1. This CDR3 region has 13 residues. V dropped 6 bases and J dropped 3; count of bases not matched to a gene: 5. The germline CDR1 and CDR2 sequences are SGHVS and FQNEAQ. The CDR3 bases are TGTGCCAGCAGTCACGACAGGGACTACGAGCAGTACTTC. It translates to CASSHDRDYEQYF. The full variable domain, in which reference TRBV7-8 and TRBJ2-7 provide the parts outside the CDR3, is GAGVSQSPRYKVAKRGQDVALRCDPISGHVSLFWYQQALGQGPEFLTYFQNEAQLDKSGLPSDRFFAERPEGSVSTLKIQRTQQEDSAVYLCASSHDRDYEQYFGPGTRLTVT.

This clone turned up a few times. The chain employs TRBV6-5 and TRBJ2-3; 10 nucleotides align to TRBD2. The length of the CDR3 is 15 residues. The ends lost 8 bases at V and 0 bases at J; junction bases unmatched: 5. Germline-derived CDR1 and CDR2 are MNHEY and SVGAGI. CDR3: CASGGTSESTDTQYF. CDR3 coding DNA: TGTGCCAGCGGCGGGACTAGCGAGAGCACAGATACGCAGTATTTT.

The chain couples TRBV11-3 to TRBJ2-6, with a possible D match to TRBD1 (6 bases). CDR1 and CDR2 (germline): SGHNT, YENEEA. The V end was cut by 5 bases, the J end by 5 bases, with 13 bases between. The CDR3 runs 15 residues. The CDR3 nucleotides are TGTGCCAGCAGCCCGACAGGTTTAAGGGCCAACGTCCTGACTTTC. Protein sequence: CASSPTGLRANVLTF.

The sample holds a few counts of this clone. This CDR3 is CASSYLDRAHNEQFF. The CDR3 DNA reads TGTGCCAGCAGTTACCTGGACAGGGCTCACAATGAGCAGTTCTTC. The genes are TRBV6-2 or TRBV6-3 and TRBJ2-1; 8 bases line up with TRBD1. Germline V gives CDR1 MNHEY, CDR2 SVGEGT. V was pared by 2 bases and J by 5 bases, with 5 bases of the junction left unmatched. The CDR3 sequence is 15 residues long.

The gene calls are TRBV4-1 and TRBJ1-1, with no clear D. The germline CDR1 and CDR2 sequences are MGHRA and YSYEKL. This CDR3 has 15 amino acids. The V end lost 0 bases, the J end lost 2 bases, and 10 bases lay between the germline ends. This CDR3 reads CASSQEPEGNTEAFF. CDR3 nucleotides: TGCGCCAGCAGCCAAGAGCCGGAGGGAAACACTGAAGCTTTCTTT.

This clone was observed a handful of times. Written as DNA, the CDR3 is TGCGCCAGCAGCCAAGGACAGGGGCCGGGGGGATTGAACACTGAAGCTTTCTTT. Its translation: CASSQGQGPGGLNTEAFF. The chain joins TRBV4-3 to TRBJ1-1, with 8 positions matching TRBD1. The CDR3 length is 18 residues. Trimming took 1 base from V and 0 from J; bases not matched to a gene: 10. Germline V gene data show CDR1 as LGHNA and CDR2 as YSLEER.

The chain is built from TRBV19 and TRBJ2-7; weak D call: TRBD1 (6 bases). This CDR3 spans 12 amino acids. With 4 bases removed from V and 3 bases from J, the gap between germline ends came to 7 bases. Germline V gene lookup returns CDR1 LNHDA and CDR2 SQIVND (reference sequence). The CDR3 nucleotides read TGTGCCAGTAGTAAGGGGGTCTACGAGCAGTACTTC. Translation: CASSKGVYEQYF.

The rearrangement uses TRBV18 and TRBJ2-3, with D perhaps matching TRBD2 (6 bases). Trimming took 3 bases from V and 2 from J, leaving 15 bases between them. Germline V lookup: CDR1 KGHSH, CDR2 LQKENI. The CDR3 has 16 residues. CDR3 protein: CASSPPPGRPTDTQYF. Written as DNA, the CDR3 is TGTGCCAGCTCACCCCCCCCGGGGAGGCCCACAGATACGCAGTATTTT.

The rearrangement links TRBV5-4 to TRBJ1-1; no clear D. Germline V CDR1 and CDR2: SGHNT, YYREEE (reference sequence). The CDR3 totals 15 residues. Trimming pared 4 bases from V and 0 bases from J, leaving 13 bases between. The CDR3 DNA is TGTGCCAGCAGCCCTGCGAGGCCGATGAACACTGAAGCTTTCTTT. Translation gives CASSPARPMNTEAFF.

The chain combines TRBV4-1 with TRBJ1-1; 8 nucleotides align to TRBD1. The germline gives CDR1 MGHRA, CDR2 YSYEKL. After removal of 4 bases from V and 1 base from J, the junction contained 2 bases not matched to a gene. The length of the CDR3 is 14 residues. The CDR3, as DNA: TGCGCCAGCAGCCTCGGACAGGGGAACACTGAAGCTTTCTTT. It translates to CASSLGQGNTEAFF.

V usage is TRBV30 and J usage is TRBJ2-3; D ambiguous. Germline V gene lookup returns CDR1 GTSNPN and CDR2 SVGIG (reference sequence). Trimming cost V 1 base and J 0 bases, with 14 bases left between them. The CDR3 consists of 16 residues. CDR3 sequence: CAWSDDFTRSTDTQYF. CDR3 in DNA: TGTGCCTGGAGTGACGACTTCACCCGAAGCACAGATACGCAGTATTTT.

The rearrangement links TRBV9 to TRBJ2-5; D remains ambiguous. Trimming pared 0 bases from V and 5 bases from J, leaving 8 bases between. From germline, CDR1 is SGDLS and CDR2 YYNGEE. The CDR3 length is 13 residues. Here the CDR3 DNA reads TGTGCCAGCAGCGTAGACGCGTTGGAGACCCAGTACTTC. It encodes CASSVDALETQYF.

The chain joins TRBV10-3 to TRBJ2-7; 8 nucleotides agree with TRBD1. The germline CDR1 and CDR2 sequences are ENHRY and SYGVKD. This CDR3 comprises 14 residues. J lost 7 bases, V lost 5 bases, and 10 bases had no gene match. In nucleotides, the CDR3 is TGTGCCATCAGTCGGGACAGGACCAGCTGGGAGCAGTACTTC. Its protein product is CAISRDRTSWEQYF.

A single count supports this clone. This rearrangement joins TRBV28 to TRBJ1-5, with TRBD1 as a possible D gene (6 bases). CDR3 size: 19 residues. V was pared by 0 bases and J by 1 base, with 19 bases between. Germline loops: CDR1 MDHEN, CDR2 SYDVKM. The CDR3 coding sequence is TGTGCCAGCAGTTTATGGGGCAGGGGACCCGGTGGAAGCAATCAGCCCCAGCATTTT. Protein: CASSLWGRGPGGSNQPQHF.

The gene calls are TRBV11-2 and TRBJ2-7; no clear D gene. V lost 5 bases, J lost 2 bases, and 13 bases lay in between. This CDR3 has 14 residues. Germline values: CDR1 SGHAT, CDR2 FQNNGV. The CDR3 sequence: CASSPSRGTYEQYV. In DNA form, the CDR3 reads TGTGCCAGCAGCCCATCTCGCGGAACCTACGAGCAGTACGTC.

The chain recombines TRBV19 with TRBJ1-2; 10 nucleotides match TRBD1. Germline CDR1 is LNHDA and CDR2 is SQIVND (reference sequence). The CDR3 covers 14 residues. J was trimmed by 4 bases and V by 7 bases; bases with no gene match: 6. In DNA form, the CDR3 reads TGTGCCAGTACGCAGACAGGGGGCGGCTATGGCTACACCTTC. Translating it yields CASTQTGGGYGYTF.

This chain joins TRBV27 and TRBJ2-1; 11 bases are shared with TRBD2. The CDR3 runs to 15 residues. Germline trimming cut 3 bases from V and 10 bases from J; bases unmatched to any gene: 8. CDR1 MNHEY and CDR2 SMNVEV come from the germline V gene (reference sequence). The CDR3 sequence is CASSFGLAGYYEQFF. The CDR3 DNA follows: TGTGCCAGCAGTTTCGGACTAGCGGGTTATTACGAGCAGTTCTTC.

The chain employs TRBV13 and TRBJ2-7, with D maybe TRBD2 (8 bases). Germline V CDR1 and CDR2: PRHDT, FYEKMQ (reference sequence). Trimming took 4 bases from V and 5 from J, leaving 24 bases between them. CDR3 size: 17 residues. CDR3 nucleotides: TGTGCCAGCAGCTCCACGGGAGGGCAGGGGGTTACCGACGAGCAGTACGTC. It specifies CASSSTGGQGVTDEQYV.

CDR3 sequence (DNA): TGTGCCAGCAGCAGTGGAGACCGAGATTCACCCCTCCACTTT. It codes for CASSSGDRDSPLHF. This sequence joins TRBV9 and TRBJ1-6, with D unclear. The length of the CDR3 is 14 residues. The germline V gene encodes CDR1 SGDLS and CDR2 YYNGEE. Trimming shortened V by 4 bases and J by 8 bases, and 13 bases separated the two germline ends.

This chain links TRBV11-3 with TRBJ2-7; 9 bases align to TRBD1. This CDR3 has 15 residues. The germline V gene encodes CDR1 SGHNT and CDR2 YENEEA. V gave up 5 bases and J gave up 3 bases; unmatched junction bases: 8. The CDR3 region is CASSPPGTGIYEQYV. The CDR3 nucleotides read TGTGCCAGCAGCCCCCCCGGGACAGGGATCTACGAGCAGTACGTC.

V usage is TRBV5-5 and J usage is TRBJ2-5, with TRBD1 identical over 12 bases. CDR1 and CDR2 (germline): SGHKS, YYEKEE (reference sequence). V lost 7 bases, J lost 1 base, and 8 bases stayed unmatched. The CDR3 covers 16 residues. The CDR3 region has the DNA TGTGCCAGCGGACTAGGGACAGGGGGCGGCCAAGAGACCCAGTACTTC. Translated: CASGLGTGGGQETQYF. The variable domain in full, with the rest retrieved from reference TRBV5-5 and TRBJ2-5, is DAGVTQSPTHLIKTRGQQVTLRCSPISGHKSVSWYQQVLGQGPQFIFQYYEKEERGRGNFPDRFSARQFPNYSSELNVNALLLGDSALYLCASGLGTGGGQETQYFGPGTRLLVL.